Presented here are 9 T cell receptor beta chains from one specimen sequenced in a study of T cell responses to AZD1222 COVID-19 vaccine (dated by TCRdb to the early 2020s). The sample's time point label, in plain terms: baseline before first vaccination. The treatment or condition label here, explained by the study, means: meningococcal conjugate vaccine given as trial control. To prepare the library, the immunoSEQ multiplex PCR assay was applied. This is the immuneACCESS table as TCRdb keeps it, with only in-frame sequences that have V and J called. A part of the clones is gone; compared with another copy, unresolved V genes explain less than half, and the rest is unexplained. Here the sample has fewer than 200,000 clones; about 90% occur a single time. The ten largest clones take up 4.4% of the sample. The specimen was peripheral blood, collected on day 0 of MenACWY control vaccination. Source of these receptors: an adult in good health.

A word on this clone: A junction boundary mismatches the germline segment, possibly from a read error. The V and J genes are TRBV28 and TRBJ2-3, with no clear D. This CDR3 comprises 14 residues. The germline gives CDR1 MDHEN, CDR2 SYDVKM. The CDR3 DNA reads TGTGCCAACAGTTTGGGAAGGAGAGGAGATACGCAGTATTTT. Its translation is CANSLGRRGDTQYF.

CDR3 coding DNA: TGTGCCAGCAGCTCTAGGGAGAGGGGGAACACTGAAGCTTTCTTT. Its translation: CASSSRERGNTEAFF. This chain uses TRBV5-6 with TRBJ1-1, with D perhaps matching TRBD1 (5 bases). Germline CDR1 reads SGHDT; CDR2 reads YYEEEE. V lost 3 bases and J lost 1, with 13 bases in between. This CDR3 has 15 amino acids.

V gene TRBV6-5 combines with J gene TRBJ2-3; D unclear. The CDR3 totals 13 residues. The V gene lost 9 bases and the J gene lost 2 bases, with 12 bases spanning the gap. Germline values: CDR1 MNHEY, CDR2 SVGAGI. For the CDR3, the DNA is TGTGCCAGATATAGTAGGGTCACAGATACGCAGTATTTT. It translates to CARYSRVTDTQYF.

The V call is TRBV2, the J call TRBJ2-7, with TRBD1 matching 7 bases. Germline V gene data show CDR1 as SNHLY and CDR2 as FYNNEI. Losses at the gene ends were 3 bases for V and 2 bases for J; bases not matched to a gene: 4. The CDR3 consists of 14 residues. The CDR3 region is CASSDRQGAYEQYF. CDR3 sequence (DNA): TGTGCCAGCAGTGATCGGCAGGGGGCCTACGAGCAGTACTTC.

V usage is TRBV4-3 and J usage is TRBJ2-2, with 11 positions matching TRBD2. The V segment lost 3 bases and the J segment 4 bases; nucleotides outside the gene matches: 4. Germline CDR1 and CDR2: LGHNA and YSLEER. This CDR3 contains 16 residues. CDR3 bases: TGCGCCAGCAGCCAGGGACTAGCGGTTGGCACCGGGGAGCTGTTTTTT. This encodes CASSQGLAVGTGELFF.

Points on this clone: This same CDR3 is encoded by further DNA sequences in the sample. This chain connects TRBV19 to TRBJ1-1; no firm D call. In germline, CDR1 is LNHDA, CDR2 SQIVND (reference sequence). Trimming left V 3 bases short and J 4 bases short, with 9 bases between. CDR3 length: 13 residues. The CDR3 region has the DNA TGTGCCAGTAGTATCGGAGGTCCCACTGAAGCTTTCTTT. The encoded protein is CASSIGGPTEAFF.

The CDR3 nucleotides read TGTGCCAGCAGCGCCTGGACAGGAAACTATGGCTACACCTTC. This encodes CASSAWTGNYGYTF. This chain joins TRBV7-2 and TRBJ1-2; 7 nucleotides line up with TRBD1. The CDR3 runs to 14 residues. V was pared by 5 bases and J by 2 bases, with 5 bases of the junction left unmatched. CDR1 and CDR2 from the germline V gene are SGHTA and FQGNSA.

This sequence joins TRBV5-1 and TRBJ2-2; D is uncertain. Trimming took 5 bases from V and 0 from J, leaving 8 bases between them. The germline V gene has CDR1 SGHRS and CDR2 YFSETQ. The CDR3 consists of 14 residues. Written as DNA, the CDR3 is TGCGCCAGCAGTCAAGACGCGAACACCGGGGAGCTGTTTTTT. Translating gives CASSQDANTGELFF.

V gene TRBV13 combines with J gene TRBJ1-6, with D tentatively TRBD1 (5 bases). CDR3 length: 15 residues. Germline-derived CDR1 and CDR2 are PRHDT and FYEKMQ (reference sequence). V was cut by 5 bases and J by 6 bases, with 14 bases left in between. The CDR3 spells CASSLRTTANSPLHF. As DNA, the CDR3 is TGTGCCAGCAGCCTCCGAACGACAGCTAATTCACCCCTCCACTTT.